The 13 T cell receptor beta chains presented below share a single source sample, sequenced in a study of T cells in Graves' hyperthyroidism and ophthalmopathy. TCR beta CDR3 regions were amplified from RNA. Carried out on the TCR CDR3, a first-round RT-PCR used the HTBI primer set. TCRdb analysed the multiplex PCR reads with MiXCR anew, one entry per CDR3 protein. The sample comprises 530,000 or so distinct CDR3 sequences, around 24% of which are singletons, and roughly 12% rests with the top ten. Input material: blood. The receptors derive from a woman in her 30s with Graves' ophthalmopathy.

CDR3: CAWSVLPGRNGLSGNTIYF. The CDR3 DNA reads as TGTGCCTGGAGTGTACTTCCAGGGAGAAACGGTTTATCTGGAAACACCATATATTTT. V is TRBV30 and J is TRBJ1-3; weak D call: TRBD1 (5 bases). The CDR3 runs 19 residues. Trimming cost V 0 bases and J 1 base, with 22 bases left between them. Per the germline V gene, CDR1 is GTSNPN and CDR2 is SVGIG (reference sequence). Drawing the rest from reference TRBV30 and TRBJ1-3, the complete variable domain is SQTIHQWPATLVQPVGSPLSLECTVEGTSNPNLYWYRQAAGRGLQLLFYSVGIGQISSEVPQNLSASRPQDRQFILSSKKLLLSDSGFYLCAWSVLPGRNGLSGNTIYFGEGSWLTVV.

This clonotype has a handful of counts. The rearrangement uses TRBV11-2 and TRBJ1-1; possibly TRBD1 for D (5 bases). The germline V and J ends were trimmed by 4 bases and 2 bases, with 17 bases remaining between them. CDR1 and CDR2 (germline): SGHAT, FQNNGV. This CDR3 has 16 amino acids. The CDR3 region is CASSSPQGGINTEAFF. Here the CDR3 DNA reads TGTGCCAGCAGCTCCCCCCAGGGCGGGATAAACACTGAAGCTTTCTTT.

This clonotype was counted ten times or more. The rearrangement joins TRBV12-3 or TRBV12-4 to TRBJ2-7, with TRBD1 as a possible D gene (6 bases). The CDR3 runs to 15 residues. V was clipped by 1 base and J by 4 bases, with 14 bases between them. The CDR3 region has the DNA TGTGCCAGCAGTTTAGAGGACAGCGGATATTACGAGCAGTACTTC. Its translation: CASSLEDSGYYEQYF.

This clonotype was counted many times. The J gene is TRBJ2-5, the V gene TRBV7-2; TRBD2 agrees at 7 bases. Germline CDR1 and CDR2: SGHTA and FQGNSA. Unmatched junction bases numbered 10, after V lost 10 bases and J lost 5 bases. CDR3 size: 13 residues. This chain's CDR3 is CATKGRGAETQYF. CDR3 sequence (DNA): TGTGCCACCAAGGGGAGGGGAGCTGAGACCCAGTACTTC.

Ten or more counts support this clonotype. This chain uses TRBV6-1 with TRBJ1-3, with 8 bases identical to TRBD1. The CDR3 is made up of 15 amino acids. After removal of 7 bases from V and 0 bases from J, the junction contained 5 bases not matched to a gene. The germline CDR1 and CDR2 sequences are MNHNS and SASEGT. Written as DNA, the CDR3 is TGTGCCAGCAACAGAGGGACAGGCTCTGGAAACACCATATATTTT. Encoded protein: CASNRGTGSGNTIYF.

Ten or more counts support this clonotype. V and J are TRBV6-1 and TRBJ1-2; no clear D gene. V dropped 3 bases and J dropped 4 bases, with 6 bases sitting between them. The germline gives CDR1 MNHNS, CDR2 SASEGT. The CDR3 contains 12 residues. CDR3 nucleotide sequence: TGTGCCAGCAGTGACGGGAGCTATGGCTACACCTTC. Amino acid sequence: CASSDGSYGYTF.

Ten or more counts support this clonotype. The chain is built from TRBV2 and TRBJ1-5; possibly TRBD1 for D (6 bases). With 7 bases removed from V and 6 bases from J, the gap between germline ends came to 25 bases. Germline V gene sequence: CDR1 SNHLY, CDR2 FYNNEI. CDR3 length: 17 residues. The CDR3 coding sequence is TGTGCCAGCAACCCCGGGTCGTTCGGGGGCGCGGGTCAGCCCCAGCATTTT. Translation gives CASNPGSFGGAGQPQHF. The variable domain in full, with the rest retrieved from reference TRBV2 and TRBJ1-5, is EPEVTQTPSHQVTQMGQEVILRCVPISNHLYFYWYRQILGQKVEFLVSFYNNEISEKSEIFDDQFSVERPDGSNFTLKIRSTKLEDSAMYFCASNPGSFGGAGQPQHFGDGTRLSIL.

V usage is TRBV5-1 and J usage is TRBJ2-7; 7 nucleotides align to TRBD1. J was trimmed by 5 bases and V by 4 bases; bases with no gene match: 9. Germline V gives CDR1 SGHRS, CDR2 YFSETQ. The CDR3 has 14 amino acids. Here the CDR3 reads CASSIDPTGNEQYF. The CDR3 coding sequence is TGCGCCAGCAGCATAGACCCGACAGGGAACGAGCAGTACTTC.

This clonotype was picked up many times. The chain employs TRBV10-3 and TRBJ1-2; D possibly corresponds to TRBD1 (6 bases). CDR1 is ENHRY, CDR2 SYGVKD, per germline. This CDR3 region has 14 residues. Trimming shortened V by 2 bases and J by 2 bases, and 9 bases separated the two germline ends. The CDR3 DNA follows: TGTGCCATCAGTGAGACCACAGGGAACTATGGCTACACCTTC. Translation: CAISETTGNYGYTF.

This clonotype came up many times. Compared with germline, one end of the junction differs, possibly owing to a read error. V is TRBV10-3 and J is TRBJ1-1, with a weak D call TRBD1 (6 bases). The CDR3 runs to 14 residues. The germline V gene encodes CDR1 ENHRY and CDR2 SYGVKD. DNA of the CDR3: TGTGCCATCAGTGAGACTGAGGGGGATCCTGACGCTTTCTTT. Its protein is CAISETEGDPDAFF.

This clonotype was observed at least ten times. The chain employs TRBV20-1 and TRBJ2-2; tentatively, D is TRBD1 or TRBD2 (5 bases each). This CDR3 has 15 amino acids. The V gene's germline CDR1 is DFQATT and CDR2 SNEGSKA (reference sequence). The V and J ends lost 5 bases and 2 bases respectively, with 15 bases between them. The DNA of the CDR3 is TGCAGTGCTCGACATTCGGGACGCAACACCGGGGAGCTGTTTTTT. It is translated as CSARHSGRNTGELFF.

This clonotype was recorded at least ten times. DNA for the CDR3: TGTGCCAGCAGTCCGGGACAGGGGGCGAATAGCTATGGCTACACCTTC. It translates to CASSPGQGANSYGYTF. V and J are TRBV12-3 or TRBV12-4 and TRBJ1-2; 12 positions agree with TRBD1. V shed 5 bases, J shed 4 bases, and the junction held 8 bases outside the gene matches. The CDR3 consists of 16 residues.

This clonotype was seen a handful of times. The rearrangement uses TRBV18 and TRBJ1-2, with TRBD1 matching 7 bases. This CDR3 has 15 residues. Germline V gene data show CDR1 as KGHSH and CDR2 as LQKENI. Germline trimming cut 8 bases from V and 4 bases from J; bases unmatched to any gene: 13. The CDR3 coding sequence is TGTGCCAGCGCCGGGGAAGGGGGCGCCACCTATGGCTACACCTTC. It specifies CASAGEGGATYGYTF.